The next 13 T cell receptor beta chains were all read from a single sample in a study of blood T cell repertoires in COVID-19. The assay was immunoSEQ multiplex PCR, and TCRdb's table has in-frame clones only and misses some. The sample carries 150,000 to 200,000 clones, about 86% recorded once. The sequencing sample was made of peripheral blood. The source is an elderly woman with acute or convalescent COVID-19.

This chain connects TRBV6-5 to TRBJ2-1; 7 nucleotides align to TRBD1. J gave up 8 bases and V 4 bases, and 11 bases lay outside the gene matches. The germline V gene encodes CDR1 MNHEY and CDR2 SVGAGI. The CDR3 contains 15 residues. The CDR3 region has the DNA TGTGCCAGCAGTTCTCGCCGGACAGGTTGGGATGAGCAGTTCTTC. The encoded protein is CASSSRRTGWDEQFF.

The chain uses TRBV7-6 and TRBJ2-7, with TRBD1 matching over 7 bases. Germline CDR1 SGHVS, CDR2 FNYEAQ. J lost 4 bases, V lost 0 bases, and 3 bases had no gene match. CDR3 length: 14 residues. CDR3 coding DNA: TGTGCCAGCAGCTTAGCCGGGACAGTTTACGAGCAGTACTTC. It encodes CASSLAGTVYEQYF.

The chain combines TRBV9 with TRBJ2-3, with D possibly TRBD1 on 5 matching bases. V lost 4 bases to trimming and J lost 3 bases, with 9 bases between them. CDR1 SGDLS and CDR2 YYNGEE come from the germline V gene. CDR3 length: 13 residues. The CDR3 DNA sequence: TGTGCCAGCAGCCCACCAGGGACAGATACGCAGTATTTT. It is translated as CASSPPGTDTQYF.

The chain links TRBV27 to TRBJ1-1; D unresolved. V was cut by 3 bases and J by 0 bases, with 8 bases left in between. The CDR3 runs 14 residues. Germline V gene data show CDR1 as MNHEY and CDR2 as SMNVEV (reference sequence). CDR3 residues: CASSFQVMNTEAFF. Here the CDR3 DNA reads TGTGCCAGCAGTTTCCAGGTTATGAACACTGAAGCTTTCTTT.

The gene calls are TRBV5-6 and TRBJ2-5; D gene unclear. Trimming removed 1 base from V and 2 bases from J, with 12 bases in between. The germline gives CDR1 SGHDT, CDR2 YYEEEE. This CDR3 has 15 residues. As DNA, the CDR3 is TGTGCCAGCAGCTTGATTAAGTTACAGCAAGAGACCCAGTACTTC. Its protein is CASSLIKLQQETQYF.

The gene calls are TRBV7-2 and TRBJ1-1, with 9 bases identical to TRBD1. This CDR3 is 15 amino acids long. CDR1 and CDR2 (germline): SGHTA, FQGNSA. Trimming removed 1 base from V and 11 bases from J; junction bases left unmatched: 11. The DNA of the CDR3 is TGTGCCAGCAGCTTAGTTCCGGGACAGGGCATTGAGGCTTTCTTT. Protein sequence: CASSLVPGQGIEAFF.

The chain links TRBV2 to TRBJ1-5, with 11 bases fitting TRBD1. The CDR3 loop spans 17 amino acids. The V gene end was trimmed by 3 bases and the J gene end by 9 bases; junction bases not matched to a gene: 13. From germline, CDR1 is SNHLY and CDR2 FYNNEI. DNA for the CDR3: TGTGCCAGCAGTGATGGCCCCAGGGACAGGGGGATTTGGCCCCAGCATTTT. This gives the protein CASSDGPRDRGIWPQHF.

The V gene is TRBV5-4, the J gene TRBJ2-2; TRBD1 matches 10 bases. J lost 4 bases, V lost 3 bases, and 6 bases had no gene match. The CDR3 loop spans 16 amino acids. Germline CDR1 and CDR2: SGHNT and YYREEE (reference sequence). CDR3 DNA sequence: TGTGCCAGCAGCTATCGACAGGGGGCAAGCACCGGGGAGCTGTTTTTT. Amino acid sequence: CASSYRQGASTGELFF.

The chain employs TRBV27 and TRBJ1-2, with D perhaps matching TRBD1 (5 bases). The CDR3 loop spans 16 amino acids. The V end lost 3 bases, the J end lost 3 bases, and 17 bases lay between the germline ends. Germline V CDR1 and CDR2: MNHEY, SMNVEV (reference sequence). The CDR3 protein is CASSLEGRIAYYGYTF. The CDR3 DNA reads TGTGCCAGCAGTTTGGAGGGGCGCATAGCTTACTATGGCTACACCTTC.

The rearrangement joins TRBV5-1 to TRBJ1-1, with D unclear. From germline, CDR1 is SGHRS and CDR2 YFSETQ. CDR3 size: 16 residues. Trimming pared 0 bases from V and 0 bases from J, leaving 12 bases between. Written as DNA, the CDR3 is TGCGCCAGCAGCTTGGCGGCGGGAAAAATGAACACTGAAGCTTTCTTT. It yields the protein CASSLAAGKMNTEAFF.

The V and J genes are TRBV6-1 and TRBJ2-2, with D unclear. CDR3 length: 15 amino acids. Germline CDR1 is MNHNS and CDR2 is SASEGT. Trimming cost V 3 bases and J 0 bases, with 8 bases left between them. This CDR3 is CASSDSPANTGELFF. Here the CDR3 DNA reads TGTGCCAGCAGTGACAGTCCCGCGAACACCGGGGAGCTGTTTTTT.

This clone has at least ten counts. The CDR3 DNA reads TGTGCCAGCAGTGAATCGGGACTGATTAATGAAAAACTGTTTTTT. Protein: CASSESGLINEKLFF. This chain joins TRBV25-1 and TRBJ1-4; D is possibly TRBD1 (5 bases). The CDR3 contains 15 residues. Germline CDR1 and CDR2: MGHDK and SYGVNS. Trimming left V 1 base short and J 4 bases short, with 10 bases between.

The rearrangement uses TRBV19 and TRBJ1-5, with 7 bases aligning to TRBD1. CDR3 length: 15 amino acids. V shed 5 bases, J shed 4 bases, and the junction held 8 bases outside the gene matches. CDR1 LNHDA and CDR2 SQIVND come from the germline V gene (reference sequence). In nucleotides, the CDR3 is TGTGCCAGTAGTGGCGAACAGGGGTGGAATCAGCCCCAGCATTTT. Translation gives CASSGEQGWNQPQHF.